What follows are 10 T cell receptor beta chains derived from one specimen sequenced in a study of control samples from healthy donors and cancer patients (dated by TCRdb to between 2020 and 2021). Libraries were built with the immunoSEQ multiplex PCR assay. Here the immuneACCESS table is served through TCRdb, limited to in-frame sequences with V and J called. Missing clones are a known gap in these copies; in checked studies unresolved V genes cover under half, and the rest lacks a known reason. Counted in this sample were 150,000 to 200,000 clones; more than 80% of them appeared once. The ten largest clonotypes hold over 1.1% of the sample. Sequenced material: blood. The source is a man aged 25 to 40 in good health.

The chain links TRBV6-5 to TRBJ1-2; no clear D gene. Trimming pared 3 bases from V and 1 base from J, leaving 12 bases between. The CDR3 totals 15 residues. Germline CDR1 reads MNHEY; CDR2 reads SVGAGI. CDR3 protein: CASSYAGSINYGYTF. The CDR3 DNA reads TGTGCCAGCAGTTATGCGGGATCTATTAACTATGGCTACACCTTC.

A single count supports this clone. The rearrangement uses TRBV6-2 or TRBV6-3 and TRBJ1-5; 7 bases are shared with TRBD1. The CDR3 contains 14 residues. Germline V gene sequence: CDR1 MNHEY, CDR2 SVGEGT. The V and J ends lost 4 bases and 7 bases, in that order; junction bases with no gene match: 7. DNA of the CDR3: TGTGCCAGCAGTTTAACAGGGGTACAGCAGCCCCAGCATTTT. It codes for CASSLTGVQQPQHF.

The chain recombines TRBV28 with TRBJ1-1, with D perhaps matching TRBD1 (6 bases). V lost 4 bases and J lost 1, with 10 bases in between. CDR3 length equals 14 residues. Germline CDR1 and CDR2: MDHEN and SYDVKM. CDR3 region: CASSSGTTNTEAFF. CDR3 DNA: TGTGCCAGCAGTTCCGGGACAACGAACACTGAAGCTTTCTTT.

This clone was detected once. This chain joins TRBV9 and TRBJ1-2; D is perhaps TRBD1 (6 bases). Trimming left V 0 bases short and J 0 bases short, with 15 bases between. Germline CDR1 reads SGDLS; CDR2 reads YYNGEE. The length of the CDR3 is 17 residues. CDR3 sequence (DNA): TGTGCCAGCAGCGTAGGCCGCGGGGGGGGCGCTAACTATGGCTACACCTTC. Amino acids: CASSVGRGGGANYGYTF.

This chain joins TRBV2 and TRBJ2-7; possibly TRBD1 or TRBD2 for D (5 bases each). Germline CDR1 reads SNHLY; CDR2 reads FYNNEI. The CDR3 contains 13 residues. V lost 7 bases and J 0 bases, leaving 10 bases between the germline ends. This CDR3 is CASTGDGSYEQYF. As DNA, the CDR3 is TGTGCCAGCACCGGGGACGGCTCCTACGAGCAGTACTTC.

The chain has TRBV3-1 (or the pseudogene TRBV3-2) and TRBJ1-5, with D possibly matching TRBD1 (5 bases). The length of the CDR3 is 15 residues. The V end was cut by 0 bases, the J end by 6 bases, with 12 bases between. CDR1 and CDR2 from the germline V gene are LGHDT and YNNKEL (reference sequence). CDR3 sequence reads: CASSQEGVVGQPQHF. CDR3 coding DNA: TGTGCCAGCAGCCAAGAGGGGGTAGTTGGTCAGCCCCAGCATTTT.

The chain employs TRBV7-2 and TRBJ1-5, with unresolved D. V was shortened by 5 bases and J by 0 bases, with 8 bases between the two germline ends. The CDR3 has 14 residues. Germline V gives CDR1 SGHTA, CDR2 FQGNSA. The CDR3 sequence: CASSPESSNQPQHF. CDR3 sequence (DNA): TGTGCCAGCAGCCCGGAATCTAGCAATCAGCCCCAGCATTTT.

The chain uses TRBV19 and TRBJ1-5, with D unclear. V lost 0 bases to trimming and J lost 7 bases, with 7 bases between them. The CDR3 has 13 amino acids. CDR1 LNHDA and CDR2 SQIVND come from the germline V gene (reference sequence). The CDR3 reads CASSIDHRQPQHF. The CDR3 nucleotides are TGTGCCAGTAGTATAGATCATAGGCAGCCCCAGCATTTT.

V and J are TRBV15 and TRBJ1-5; D is ambiguous. Germline V gene data show CDR1 as LNHNV and CDR2 as YYDKDF (reference sequence). Trimming stripped 0 bases from V and 0 bases from J, with 12 bases between. The CDR3 extends over 17 amino acids. This CDR3 reads CATSREKVVYSNQPQHF. The CDR3 DNA reads TGTGCCACCAGCAGAGAAAAGGTGGTATATAGCAATCAGCCCCAGCATTTT.

V gene TRBV19 combines with J gene TRBJ2-3; D is possibly TRBD1 (5 bases). This CDR3 is built from 12 residues. The ends were cut back, 4 bases at V and 10 bases at J, with 12 bases in the middle. CDR1 and CDR2 from the germline V gene are LNHDA and SQIVND (reference sequence). CDR3 bases: TGTGCCAGTAGTACCAGGGAAGGGGCGCAGTATTTT. Amino acids: CASSTREGAQYF.